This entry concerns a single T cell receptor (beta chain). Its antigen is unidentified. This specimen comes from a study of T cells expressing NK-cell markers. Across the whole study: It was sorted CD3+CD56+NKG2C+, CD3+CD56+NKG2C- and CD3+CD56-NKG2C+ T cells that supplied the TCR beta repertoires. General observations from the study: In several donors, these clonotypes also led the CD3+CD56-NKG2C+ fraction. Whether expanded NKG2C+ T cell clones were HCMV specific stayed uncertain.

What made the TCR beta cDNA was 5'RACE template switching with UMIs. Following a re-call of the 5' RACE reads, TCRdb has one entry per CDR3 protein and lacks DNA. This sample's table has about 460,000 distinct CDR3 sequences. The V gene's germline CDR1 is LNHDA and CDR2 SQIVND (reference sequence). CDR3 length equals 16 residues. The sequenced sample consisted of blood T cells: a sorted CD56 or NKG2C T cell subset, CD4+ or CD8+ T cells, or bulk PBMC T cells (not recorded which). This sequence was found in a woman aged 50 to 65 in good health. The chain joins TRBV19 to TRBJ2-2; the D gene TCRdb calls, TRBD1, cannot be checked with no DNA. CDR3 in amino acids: CASSSYRGINTGELFF. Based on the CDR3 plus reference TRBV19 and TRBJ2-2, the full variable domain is DGGITQSPKYLFRKEGQNVTLSCEQNLNHDAMYWYRQDPGQGLRLIYYSQIVNDFQKGDIAEGYSVSREKKESFPLTVTSAQKNPTAFYLCASSSYRGINTGELFFGEGSRLTVL.